This T cell receptor (beta chain) came from a study of naive and memory T cell subsets. Study conclusions and caveats: Expression changes during T cell differentiation may affect RNA-based TCR counts. There was no ground truth to check naive and memory subset results.

With respect to this clonotype: What it binds is not known.

CMV status came from CD4+ T cell IFNgamma after overnight CMV lysate stimulation of fresh PBMCs. Both TRBC1 and TRBC2 were covered by a beta constant-region primer of two equimolar oligonucleotides. Four rounds of PCR amplified the ligated cDNA using nested alpha and beta constant-region primers plus SP2. The cDNA 3' end received a ligated single-stranded oligonucleotide carrying the SP2 primer and a 12-nucleotide UMI. In TCRdb, the UMI-ligation and nested PCR reads were re-called with MiXCR into one record per CDR3 protein. The sample lists some 110,000 distinct CDR3 sequences, approximately 37% occurring once. The germline gives CDR1 MRHNA, CDR2 SNTAGT. This CDR3 comprises 15 residues. The V end was cut by 5 bases, the J end by 4 bases, with 17 bases between.

The source is a human donor in good health. Sequenced input: central memory CD4+ T cells from blood. The J gene is TRBJ1-2, the V gene TRBV6-4; D is unresolved. CDR3 protein: CASSPDSPRGYGYTF. In DNA, the CDR3 is TGTGCCAGCAGTCCAGACTCACCCCGAGGCTATGGCTACACCTTC.